The 25 T cell receptor beta chains given below trace back to one sample, sequenced in a study of chronic HIV infection and antiretroviral therapy. TCRdb itself ran the 5' RACE reads through MiXCR, one entry per CDR3 protein. The sample lists about 48,000 distinct CDR3 sequences; roughly 19% were seen once. Sequencing input: peripheral blood. Receptors originate from an adult who had HIV and had not received antiretroviral therapy, or was an uninfected healthy control (not recorded which).

V and J are TRBV6-2 or TRBV6-3 and TRBJ2-3, with TRBD2 identical over 15 bases. The CDR3 covers 15 residues. The V and J ends lost 8 bases and 5 bases, in that order; junction bases with no gene match: 5. CDR1 and CDR2 (germline): MNHEY, SVGEGT. CDR3 sequence reads: CASGLAGGPEDTQYF. CDR3 nucleotides: TGTGCCAGCGGACTAGCGGGAGGGCCGGAAGATACGCAGTATTTT.

This clonotype was observed a few times. The genes are TRBV29-1 and TRBJ2-1; D not certain. CDR1 and CDR2 from the germline V gene are SQVTM and ANQGSEA. With 6 bases removed from V and 6 bases from J, the gap between germline ends came to 6 bases. The CDR3 loop spans 10 amino acids. CDR3 sequence reads: CSVASNEQFF. In DNA, the CDR3 is TGCAGCGTGGCCAGCAATGAGCAGTTCTTC.

The chain employs TRBV29-1 and TRBJ2-3; 9 bases map to TRBD1. The CDR3 contains 13 residues. V trimming: 4 bases; J trimming: 3 bases; junction bases outside the gene matches: 2. The V gene's germline CDR1 is SQVTM and CDR2 ANQGSEA. The CDR3 sequence: CSVGGQGTDTQYF. The DNA of the CDR3 is TGCAGCGTTGGGGGACAGGGAACAGATACGCAGTATTTT.

This clonotype has just a few counts. The rearrangement uses TRBV11-2 and TRBJ2-3; D is uncertain. The ends were cut back, 2 bases at V and 1 base at J, with 13 bases in the middle. Germline-derived CDR1 and CDR2 are SGHAT and FQNNGV. The CDR3 has 16 amino acids. The CDR3 DNA is TGTGCCAGCAGCTTACAGGATCCCCTGGGCACAGATACGCAGTATTTT. This codes for CASSLQDPLGTDTQYF.

This clonotype came up a few times. The chain uses TRBV4-1 and TRBJ1-1; no firm D call. Trimming left V 0 bases short and J 0 bases short, with 8 bases between. The CDR3 is 15 amino acids. In germline, CDR1 is MGHRA, CDR2 YSYEKL. For the CDR3, the DNA is TGCGCCAGCAGCCAAGATTATACAGTGAACACTGAAGCTTTCTTT. Amino acids: CASSQDYTVNTEAFF.

The chain recombines TRBV28 with TRBJ2-4; 7 nucleotides agree with TRBD1. The CDR3 is made up of 17 amino acids. The junction had 13 bases not matched to a gene; V was cut back by 4 bases and J by 4 bases. Germline-derived CDR1 and CDR2 are MDHEN and SYDVKM. Written as DNA, the CDR3 is TGTGCCAGCAGTTCCTCCGGGACAGAAACATCTAAAAACATTCAGTACTTC. Protein product: CASSSSGTETSKNIQYF.

The gene calls are TRBV6-5 and TRBJ1-1; TRBD1 might be the D (5 bases). Germline V gives CDR1 MNHEY, CDR2 SVGAGI. V lost 8 bases to trimming and J lost 1 base, with 14 bases between them. CDR3 length: 14 amino acids. CDR3 amino acids: CASEPRAPNTEAFF. For the CDR3, the DNA is TGTGCCAGCGAACCCAGGGCCCCGAACACTGAAGCTTTCTTT.

The chain combines TRBV7-3 with TRBJ2-1, with 10 bases that match TRBD2. Germline loops: CDR1 SGHTA, CDR2 FQGTGA. CDR3 length: 13 amino acids. Trimming took 5 bases from V and 9 from J; bases not matched to a gene: 4. The chain's CDR3 is CASSPGLAVEQFF. CDR3 DNA: TGTGCCAGCAGCCCCGGACTAGCGGTTGAGCAGTTCTTC.

This clonotype was found a few times. V is TRBV28 and J is TRBJ2-7; D unclear. The CDR3 spans 19 residues. Per the germline V gene, CDR1 is MDHEN and CDR2 is SYDVKM. V gave up 6 bases and J gave up 1 base, with 28 bases separating them. The CDR3 DNA sequence: TGTGCCAGCAGCCTCCACTTAGGACCCCCTCCTCTCCTATCCTACGAGCAGTACTTC. Translating it yields CASSLHLGPPPLLSYEQYF.

This rearrangement joins TRBV20-1 to TRBJ1-4, with D unresolved. Germline loops: CDR1 DFQATT, CDR2 SNEGSKA (reference sequence). CDR3 length: 14 residues. Trimming took off 4 bases at V and 0 bases at J, with 9 bases between the two ends. This CDR3 reads CSATLDATNEKLFF. CDR3 nucleotide sequence: TGCAGTGCTACCCTGGACGCAACTAATGAAAAACTGTTTTTT.

The chain couples TRBV28 to TRBJ2-1; 7 bases are a match to TRBD2. Germline assignment: CDR1 MDHEN and CDR2 SYDVKM. With V trimmed by 10 bases and J by 4 bases, 16 bases remained unmatched. This CDR3 is built from 16 residues. The CDR3 DNA sequence: TGTGCCATCAGCGCCCGGGCGGGAGTCCGGTACAATGAGCAGTTCTTC. Protein product: CAISARAGVRYNEQFF.

This chain uses TRBV5-1 with TRBJ2-7; tentatively, D is TRBD2 (6 bases). V gave up 4 bases and J gave up 7 bases, with 15 bases separating them. This CDR3 is built from 13 residues. From germline, CDR1 is SGHRS and CDR2 YFSETQ. CDR3 DNA sequence: TGCGCCAGCAGCCCGGGGGACGTCGGGGAGCAGTACTTC. Translation gives CASSPGDVGEQYF.

The table lists this clonotype with a few counts. J is TRBJ2-5 and V is TRBV6-1; 7 bases fit TRBD1. The CDR3 runs 15 residues. Germline loops: CDR1 MNHNS, CDR2 SASEGT. Trimming removed 4 bases from V and 3 bases from J; junction bases left unmatched: 8. DNA for the CDR3: TGTGCCAGCAGTGGATCCGGGACAGCAGAAGAGACCCAGTACTTC. This gives the protein CASSGSGTAEETQYF.

The gene calls are TRBV7-3 and TRBJ1-1, with D unclear. The CDR3 sequence is 15 residues long. Trimming cost V 2 bases and J 8 bases, with 18 bases left between them. Germline CDR1 is SGHTA and CDR2 is FQGTGA. CDR3 nucleotide sequence: TGTGCCAGCAGCTTACAAGGCGTATCGGTAATGGAAGCTTTCTTT. Protein: CASSLQGVSVMEAFF.

This clonotype appeared many times. V is TRBV11-2 and J is TRBJ1-1, with D maybe TRBD1 (6 bases). CDR1 and CDR2 (germline): SGHAT, FQNNGV. The CDR3 has 15 amino acids. Trimming pared 5 bases from V and 0 bases from J, leaving 13 bases between. CDR3 residues: CASSPRTVMNTEAFF. The DNA for the CDR3 is TGTGCCAGCAGCCCCCGGACAGTAATGAACACTGAAGCTTTCTTT.

The chain joins TRBV3-1 to TRBJ2-4; the D gene is possibly TRBD2 (5 bases). The germline V and J ends were trimmed by 1 base and 6 bases, with 10 bases remaining between them. Germline CDR1 LGHDT, CDR2 YNNKEL (reference sequence). CDR3 size: 14 residues. In nucleotides, the CDR3 is TGTGCCAGCAGCCAAGGAGTAGGGAGAAACATTCAGTACTTC. Translation: CASSQGVGRNIQYF.

Regarding this clonotype: One junction end does not reproduce the germline sequence, and a read error may be involved. The V gene is TRBV5-4, the J gene TRBJ1-4; no reliable D call. CDR1 SGHNT and CDR2 YYREEE come from the germline V gene (reference sequence). The CDR3 covers 13 residues. In DNA, the CDR3 is TGTGCCAGCAGCATAAACAGCGGTGAAAAACCGTTTTTT. Translating gives CASSINSGEKPFF.

DNA of the CDR3: TGTGCCATCGGAGCCTTCAGCACAGATACGCAGTATTTT. It yields the protein CAIGAFSTDTQYF. V usage is TRBV28 and J usage is TRBJ2-3; D is ambiguous. The CDR3 is 13 residues long. Germline V gene lookup returns CDR1 MDHEN and CDR2 SYDVKM. Deletions cut 10 bases from V and 0 bases from J, with 11 bases between.

In its sample, this clonotype was seen many times. The chain links TRBV5-1 to TRBJ2-3, with D perhaps TRBD1 (5 bases). The CDR3 spans 14 residues. Trimming removed 5 bases from V and 0 bases from J, with 10 bases in between. CDR1 and CDR2 (germline): SGHRS, YFSETQ. The CDR3 nucleotides are TGCGCCAGCAGGCCAGGGCCTAGCACAGATACGCAGTATTTT. Its translation: CASRPGPSTDTQYF.

In this sample, this clonotype turned up once. V gene TRBV24-1 combines with J gene TRBJ2-5; the D is unclear. The CDR3 totals 15 residues. Trimming pared 4 bases from V and 5 bases from J, leaving 16 bases between. Germline values: CDR1 KGHDR, CDR2 SFDVKD. The CDR3 here is CATSEATEGSETQYF. CDR3 bases: TGTGCCACCAGTGAAGCCACGGAAGGCTCGGAGACCCAGTACTTC.

Only a few counts were recorded for this clonotype. The genes are TRBV28 and TRBJ2-1; D is unclear. The CDR3 totals 12 residues. Trimming pared 4 bases from V and 9 bases from J, leaving 10 bases between. Per germline, CDR1 MDHEN and CDR2 SYDVKM. CDR3 region: CASSSLMGEQFF. CDR3 nucleotide sequence: TGTGCCAGCAGTTCTTTAATGGGTGAGCAGTTCTTC.

The rearrangement joins TRBV10-2 to TRBJ2-1; 7 nucleotides line up with TRBD2. Looked up from germline, CDR1 is WSHSY and CDR2 is SAAADI. The ends lost 7 bases at V and 4 bases at J; junction bases unmatched: 4. The length of the CDR3 is 13 residues. The CDR3 spells CASKGGSYNEQFF. The CDR3 DNA reads as TGCGCCAGCAAAGGCGGGAGTTACAATGAGCAGTTCTTC.

This clonotype showed up just a few times. The chain joins TRBV28 to TRBJ2-3; D is possibly TRBD2 (5 bases). This CDR3 has 12 amino acids. Germline CDR1 is MDHEN and CDR2 is SYDVKM. Trimming removed 4 bases from V and 6 bases from J, with 8 bases in between. CDR3 sequence: CASSSGMDTQYF. DNA of the CDR3: TGTGCCAGCAGTTCCGGGATGGATACGCAGTATTTT.

A few counts support this clonotype. The rearrangement uses TRBV20-1 and TRBJ2-7; D unresolved. With 3 bases removed from V and 0 bases from J, the gap between germline ends came to 6 bases. This CDR3 has 12 residues. Germline V CDR1 and CDR2: DFQATT, SNEGSKA (reference sequence). CDR3 sequence reads: CSASRSSYEQYF. The CDR3, as DNA: TGCAGTGCTAGTAGGAGCTCCTACGAGCAGTACTTC.

This chain connects TRBV20-1 to TRBJ1-2, with D tentatively TRBD1 (5 bases). In germline, CDR1 is DFQATT, CDR2 SNEGSKA (reference sequence). The CDR3 totals 14 residues. Trimming cost V 7 bases and J 4 bases, with 19 bases left between them. CDR3 nucleotide sequence: TGCAGTGGGTCGGGAGGGGAGTTATCCTATGGCTACACCTTC. Translation: CSGSGGELSYGYTF.